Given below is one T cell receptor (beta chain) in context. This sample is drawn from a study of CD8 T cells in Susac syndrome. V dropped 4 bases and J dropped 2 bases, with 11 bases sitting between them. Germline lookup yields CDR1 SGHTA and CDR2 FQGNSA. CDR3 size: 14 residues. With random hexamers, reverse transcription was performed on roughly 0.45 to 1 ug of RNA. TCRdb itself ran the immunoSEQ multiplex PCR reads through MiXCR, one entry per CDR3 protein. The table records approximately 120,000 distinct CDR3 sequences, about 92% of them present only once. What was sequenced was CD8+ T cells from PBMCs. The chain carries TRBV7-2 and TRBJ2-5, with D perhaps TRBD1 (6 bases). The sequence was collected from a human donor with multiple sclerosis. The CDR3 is CASSSGVAQETQYF. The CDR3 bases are TGTGCCAGCAGCTCAGGGGTGGCTCAAGAGACCCAGTACTTC.